This T cell receptor beta chain came from a study of PD-1 blockade in classical Hodgkin lymphoma. Overall study results and limits: Any patient who commenced nivolumab under 1 year after ASCT was excluded.

Measured with immunoSEQ multiplex PCR; TCRdb has only the in-frame clones, and not every one. The table records under 30,000 clones, around 68% of them present only once. Exposure to brentuximab vedotin varied, and each patient had relapsed following autologous stem cell transplantation. Trimming pared 3 bases from V and 4 bases from J, leaving 9 bases between. CDR1 LNHDA and CDR2 SQIVND come from the germline V gene (reference sequence). The length of the CDR3 is 13 residues. A note on this clone: Its cognate antigen is unknown.

This TCR came from a human donor with classical Hodgkin lymphoma. Specimen: peripheral blood mononuclear cells (PBMCs), collected before the second cycle of nivolumab. The rearrangement joins TRBV19 to TRBJ1-1; no definite D call. CDR3 in DNA: TGTGCCAGTAGTATGGTGGGTTCCACTGAAGCTTTCTTT. The encoded protein is CASSMVGSTEAFF.